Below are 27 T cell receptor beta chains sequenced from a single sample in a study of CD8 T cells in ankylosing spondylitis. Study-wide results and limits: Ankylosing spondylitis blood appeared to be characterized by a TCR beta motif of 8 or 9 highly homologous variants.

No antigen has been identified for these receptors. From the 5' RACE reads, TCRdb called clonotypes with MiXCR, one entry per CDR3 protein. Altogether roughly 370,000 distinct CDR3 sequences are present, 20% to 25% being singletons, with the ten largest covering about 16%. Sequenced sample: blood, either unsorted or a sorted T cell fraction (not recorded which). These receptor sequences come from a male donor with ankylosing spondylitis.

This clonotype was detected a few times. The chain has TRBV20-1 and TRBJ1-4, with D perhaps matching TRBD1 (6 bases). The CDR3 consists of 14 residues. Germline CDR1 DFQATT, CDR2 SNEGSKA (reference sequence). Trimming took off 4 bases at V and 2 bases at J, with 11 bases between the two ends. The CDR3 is CSANRAPTNEKLFF. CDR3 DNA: TGCAGTGCTAACAGGGCCCCCACTAATGAAAAACTGTTTTTT.

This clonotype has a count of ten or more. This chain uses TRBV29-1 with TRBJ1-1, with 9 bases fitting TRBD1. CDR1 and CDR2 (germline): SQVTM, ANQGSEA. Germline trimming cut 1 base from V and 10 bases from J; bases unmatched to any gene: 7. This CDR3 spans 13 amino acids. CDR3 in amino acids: CSVEVGTGMVAFF. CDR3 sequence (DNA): TGCAGCGTTGAAGTGGGGACAGGGATGGTAGCTTTCTTT.

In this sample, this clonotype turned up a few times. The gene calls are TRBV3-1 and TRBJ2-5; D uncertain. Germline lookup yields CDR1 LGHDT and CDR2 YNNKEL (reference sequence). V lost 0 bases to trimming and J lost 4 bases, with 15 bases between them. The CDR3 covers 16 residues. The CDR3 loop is CASSQDMSPLRETQYF. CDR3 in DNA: TGTGCCAGCAGCCAAGATATGAGTCCTCTGAGAGAGACCCAGTACTTC.

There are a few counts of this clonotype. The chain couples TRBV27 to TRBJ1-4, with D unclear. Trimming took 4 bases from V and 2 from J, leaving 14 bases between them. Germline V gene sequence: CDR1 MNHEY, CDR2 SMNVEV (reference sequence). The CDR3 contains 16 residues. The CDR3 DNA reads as TGTGCCAGCAGTTCGGGCGCCAGTCCGACTAATGAAAAACTGTTTTTT. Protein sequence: CASSSGASPTNEKLFF.

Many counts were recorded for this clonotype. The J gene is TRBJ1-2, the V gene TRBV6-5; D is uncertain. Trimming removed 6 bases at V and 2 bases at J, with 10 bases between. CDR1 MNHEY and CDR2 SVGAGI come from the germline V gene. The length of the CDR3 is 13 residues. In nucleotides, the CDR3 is TGTGCCAGCAGGTATTCGGGAAACTATGGCTACACCTTC. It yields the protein CASRYSGNYGYTF.

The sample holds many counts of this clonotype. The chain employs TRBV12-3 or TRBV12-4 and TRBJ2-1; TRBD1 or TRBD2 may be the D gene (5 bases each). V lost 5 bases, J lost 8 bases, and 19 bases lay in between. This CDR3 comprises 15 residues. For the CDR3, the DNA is TGTGCCAGCAGTGTTCCGGGACCCTTAAGCGATGAGCAGTTCTTC. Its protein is CASSVPGPLSDEQFF.

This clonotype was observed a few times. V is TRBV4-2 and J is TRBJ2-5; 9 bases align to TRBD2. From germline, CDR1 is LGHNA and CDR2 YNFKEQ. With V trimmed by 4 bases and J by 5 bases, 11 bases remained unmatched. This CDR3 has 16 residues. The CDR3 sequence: CASSLWGSGSFETQYF. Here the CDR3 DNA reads TGTGCCAGCAGCCTCTGGGGTAGCGGGAGTTTTGAGACCCAGTACTTC.

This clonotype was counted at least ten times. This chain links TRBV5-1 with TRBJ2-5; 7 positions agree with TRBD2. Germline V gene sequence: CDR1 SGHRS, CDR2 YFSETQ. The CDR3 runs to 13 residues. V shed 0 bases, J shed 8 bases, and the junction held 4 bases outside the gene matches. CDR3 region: CASSLVGGSTQYF. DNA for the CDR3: TGCGCCAGCAGCTTGGTCGGCGGGAGCACCCAGTACTTC.

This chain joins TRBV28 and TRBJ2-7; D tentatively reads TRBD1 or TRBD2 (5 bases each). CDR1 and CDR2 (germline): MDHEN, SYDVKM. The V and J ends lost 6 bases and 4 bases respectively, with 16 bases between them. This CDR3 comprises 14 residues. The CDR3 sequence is CASRRGPVFYEQYF. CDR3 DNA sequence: TGTGCCAGCAGACGGGGCCCAGTCTTTTACGAGCAGTACTTC.

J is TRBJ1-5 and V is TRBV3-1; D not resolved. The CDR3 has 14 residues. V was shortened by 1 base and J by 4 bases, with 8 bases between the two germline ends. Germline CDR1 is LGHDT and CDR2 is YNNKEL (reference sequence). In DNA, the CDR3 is TGTGCCAGCAGCCAAGCTCTGGGGAATCAGCCCCAGCATTTT. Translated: CASSQALGNQPQHF.

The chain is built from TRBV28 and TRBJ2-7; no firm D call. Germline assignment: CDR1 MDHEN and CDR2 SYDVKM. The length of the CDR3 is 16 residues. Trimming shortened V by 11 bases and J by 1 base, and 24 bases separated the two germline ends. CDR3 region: CAPSPPHSSSSYEQYF. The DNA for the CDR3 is TGTGCCCCCTCCCCCCCCCATTCATCATCGTCCTACGAGCAGTACTTC.

In DNA, the CDR3 is TGTGCCAGCAGCTCAAAGAGAGGTTCGACAGATACGCAGTATTTT. Its protein is CASSSKRGSTDTQYF. The rearrangement links TRBV7-3 to TRBJ2-3; D not resolved. This CDR3 region has 15 residues. V was clipped by 4 bases and J by 3 bases, with 14 bases between them. Germline-derived CDR1 and CDR2 are SGHTA and FQGTGA.

CDR3 sequence: CASSGDSDWGYTF. The CDR3 nucleotides are TGTGCCAGCAGCGGAGACAGTGACTGGGGCTACACCTTC. The chain has TRBV9 and TRBJ1-2, with a tentative D call TRBD1 (5 bases). Deletions cut 3 bases from V and 8 bases from J, with 14 bases between. CDR3 length: 13 amino acids. In germline, CDR1 is SGDLS, CDR2 YYNGEE.

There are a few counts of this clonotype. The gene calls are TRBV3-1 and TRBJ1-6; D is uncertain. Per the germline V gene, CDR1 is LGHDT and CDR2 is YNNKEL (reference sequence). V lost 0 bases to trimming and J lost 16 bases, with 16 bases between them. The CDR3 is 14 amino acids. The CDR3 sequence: CASSQEPEQLFLHF. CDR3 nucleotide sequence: TGTGCCAGCAGCCAAGAGCCCGAGCAACTGTTTCTCCACTTT.

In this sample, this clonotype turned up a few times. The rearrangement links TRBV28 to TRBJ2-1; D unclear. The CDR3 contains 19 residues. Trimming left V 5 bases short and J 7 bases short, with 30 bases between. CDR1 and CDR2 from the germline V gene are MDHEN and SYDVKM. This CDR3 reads CASSPNSQQILNLGNEQFF. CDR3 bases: TGTGCCAGCAGTCCCAACTCCCAGCAGATCCTTAACTTGGGGAATGAGCAGTTCTTC.

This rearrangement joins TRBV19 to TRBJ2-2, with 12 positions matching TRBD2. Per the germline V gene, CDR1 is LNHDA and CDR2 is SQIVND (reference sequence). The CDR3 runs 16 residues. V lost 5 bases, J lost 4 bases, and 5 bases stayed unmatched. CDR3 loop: CASSVSTSGSTGELFF. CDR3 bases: TGTGCCAGTAGTGTTTCGACTAGCGGGAGCACCGGGGAGCTGTTTTTT. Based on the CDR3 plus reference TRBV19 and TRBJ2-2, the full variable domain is DGGITQSPKYLFRKEGQNVTLSCEQNLNHDAMYWYRQDPGQGLRLIYYSQIVNDFQKGDIAEGYSVSREKKESFPLTVTSAQKNPTAFYLCASSVSTSGSTGELFFGEGSRLTVL.

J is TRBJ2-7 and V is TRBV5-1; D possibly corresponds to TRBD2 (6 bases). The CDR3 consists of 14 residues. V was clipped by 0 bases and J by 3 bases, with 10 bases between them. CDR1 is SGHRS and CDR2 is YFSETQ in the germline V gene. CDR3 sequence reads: CASSLATGDYEQYF. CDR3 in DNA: TGCGCCAGCAGCTTGGCCACGGGGGACTACGAGCAGTACTTC.

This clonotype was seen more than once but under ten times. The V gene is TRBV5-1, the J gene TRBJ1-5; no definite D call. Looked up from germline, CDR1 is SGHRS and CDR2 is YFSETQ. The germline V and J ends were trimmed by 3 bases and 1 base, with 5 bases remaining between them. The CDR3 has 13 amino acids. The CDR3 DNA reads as TGCGCCAGCAGCTCAACAAGCAATCAGCCCCAGCATTTT. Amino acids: CASSSTSNQPQHF.

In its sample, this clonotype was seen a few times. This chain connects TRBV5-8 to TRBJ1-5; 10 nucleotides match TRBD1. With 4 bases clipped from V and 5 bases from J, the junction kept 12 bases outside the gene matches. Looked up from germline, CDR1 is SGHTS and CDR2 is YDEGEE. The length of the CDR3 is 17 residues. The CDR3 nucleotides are TGTGCCAGCAGCGAAAGACCGGGACAGGGGTGGCATCAGCCCCAGCATTTT. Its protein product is CASSERPGQGWHQPQHF.

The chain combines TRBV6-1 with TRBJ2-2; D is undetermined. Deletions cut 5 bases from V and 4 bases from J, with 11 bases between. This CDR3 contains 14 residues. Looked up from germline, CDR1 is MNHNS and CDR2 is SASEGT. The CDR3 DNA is TGTGCCAGCAGTCCTCCGCTTGGCACCGGGGAGCTGTTTTTT. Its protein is CASSPPLGTGELFF.

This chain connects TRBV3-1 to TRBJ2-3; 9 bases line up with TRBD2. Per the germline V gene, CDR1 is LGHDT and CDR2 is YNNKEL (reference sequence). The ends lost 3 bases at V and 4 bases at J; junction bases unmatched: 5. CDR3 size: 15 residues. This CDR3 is CASSHSGTSPDTQYF. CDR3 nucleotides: TGTGCCAGCAGCCACTCCGGGACTAGCCCAGATACGCAGTATTTT.

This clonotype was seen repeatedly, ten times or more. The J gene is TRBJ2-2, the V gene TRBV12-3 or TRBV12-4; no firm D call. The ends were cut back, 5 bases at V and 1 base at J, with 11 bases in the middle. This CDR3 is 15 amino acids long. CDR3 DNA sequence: TGTGCCAGCAGTCCCAACCAGGTGAACACCGGGGAGCTGTTTTTT. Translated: CASSPNQVNTGELFF.

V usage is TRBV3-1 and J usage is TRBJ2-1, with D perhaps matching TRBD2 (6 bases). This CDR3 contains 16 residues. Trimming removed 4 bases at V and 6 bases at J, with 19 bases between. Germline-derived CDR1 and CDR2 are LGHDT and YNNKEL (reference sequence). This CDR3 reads CASSPRETRRANEQFF. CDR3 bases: TGTGCCAGCAGCCCAAGGGAGACTAGAAGGGCCAATGAGCAGTTCTTC.

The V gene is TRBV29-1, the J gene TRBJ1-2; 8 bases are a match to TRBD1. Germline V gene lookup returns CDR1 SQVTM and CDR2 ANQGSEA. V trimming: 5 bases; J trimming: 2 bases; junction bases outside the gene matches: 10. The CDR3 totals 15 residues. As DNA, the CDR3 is TGCAGCGTTTTTTCCCAGGACAGGGCAAACTATGGCTACACCTTC. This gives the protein CSVFSQDRANYGYTF.

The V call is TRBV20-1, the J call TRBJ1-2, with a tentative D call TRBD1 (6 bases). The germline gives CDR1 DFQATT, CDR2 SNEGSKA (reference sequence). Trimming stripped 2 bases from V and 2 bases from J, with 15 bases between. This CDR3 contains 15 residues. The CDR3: CSARSETGENYGYTF. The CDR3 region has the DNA TGCAGTGCTAGATCCGAGACAGGAGAGAACTATGGCTACACCTTC.

CDR3 protein: CASSLWLREMVTQYF. The CDR3 nucleotides read TGCGCCAGCAGCTTGTGGTTGCGGGAGATGGTGACCCAGTACTTC. V usage is TRBV5-1 and J usage is TRBJ2-5; TRBD2 aligns across 7 bases. Germline V CDR1 and CDR2: SGHRS, YFSETQ. V lost 1 base and J lost 7; bases outside the gene matches: 10. The CDR3 is 15 residues long.

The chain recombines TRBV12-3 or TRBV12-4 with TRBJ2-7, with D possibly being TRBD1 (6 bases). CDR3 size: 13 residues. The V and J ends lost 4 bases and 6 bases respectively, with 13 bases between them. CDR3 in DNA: TGTGCCAGCAGTTCGGGACAACTCCGCGAGCAGTACTTC. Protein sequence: CASSSGQLREQYF.